Each of the 15 T cell receptor beta chains below was sequenced from the same sample in a study of blood T cells in healthy people across ages. Using a J-beta primer mix together with a sample-barcoded 5' primer, a second PCR was run for about 6 to 11 cycles. TCRdb reprocessed the 5' RACE reads via MiXCR and lists one record per CDR3 protein. The sample holds over 1,200,000 distinct CDR3 sequences; 45% to 70% are singletons and the top ten take about 6.7%. Sequencing was done on a sample of blood. These receptors were obtained from a man aged 18 to 35 in good health.

This CDR3 is CASSSRGGGSAYNEQFF. The CDR3 DNA sequence: TGTGCCAGCAGTTCGCGGGGGGGCGGGAGCGCTTACAATGAGCAGTTCTTC. The J gene is TRBJ2-1, the V gene TRBV7-2; 9 nucleotides match TRBD2. The CDR3 is 17 amino acids. Germline-derived CDR1 and CDR2 are SGHTA and FQGNSA. V trimming: 6 bases; J trimming: 4 bases; junction bases outside the gene matches: 13. The full variable domain, rest sourced from reference TRBV7-2 and TRBJ2-1, is GAGVSQSPSNKVTEKGKDVELRCDPISGHTALYWYRQSLGQGLEFLIYFQGNSAPDKSGLPSDRFSAERTGGSVSTLTIQRTQQEDSAVYLCASSSRGGGSAYNEQFFGPGTRLTVL.

The gene calls are TRBV28 and TRBJ2-7; D may correspond to TRBD1 or TRBD2 (5 bases each). Germline values: CDR1 MDHEN, CDR2 SYDVKM. Trimming removed 7 bases at V and 2 bases at J, with 9 bases between. The CDR3 loop spans 12 amino acids. CDR3 in amino acids: CASKGTAYEQYF. DNA of the CDR3: TGTGCCAGCAAGGGGACCGCCTACGAGCAGTACTTC.

CDR3 sequence (DNA): TGTGCCAGCAGTCCCTATAAGGGAACCGGGACGGACTATGGCTACACCTTC. This sequence encodes CASSPYKGTGTDYGYTF. This rearrangement joins TRBV27 to TRBJ1-2, with D perhaps matching TRBD1 (5 bases). Per the germline V gene, CDR1 is MNHEY and CDR2 is SMNVEV (reference sequence). The CDR3 runs to 17 residues. Trimming took 5 bases from V and 3 from J, leaving 22 bases between them.

The chain links TRBV12-5 to TRBJ1-1; no clear D gene. Germline CDR1 reads LGHNT; CDR2 reads FRNRAP. The V end was cut by 6 bases, the J end by 1 base, with 15 bases between. This CDR3 is built from 15 residues. For the CDR3, the DNA is TGTGCTAGTGGCCTCGACGGTGGCGGGAACACTGAAGCTTTCTTT. It encodes CASGLDGGGNTEAFF.

The chain links TRBV2 to TRBJ2-1, with TRBD2 matching 11 bases. This CDR3 region has 15 residues. V was pared by 6 bases and J by 4 bases, with 5 bases of the junction left unmatched. The germline V gene encodes CDR1 SNHLY and CDR2 FYNNEI. CDR3: CASRLAGGKYNEQFF. As DNA, the CDR3 is TGTGCCAGCAGATTAGCGGGGGGGAAGTACAATGAGCAGTTCTTC.

The rearrangement uses TRBV7-2 and TRBJ1-4; weak D call: TRBD1 (6 bases). Germline CDR1 is SGHTA and CDR2 is FQGNSA. The CDR3 is 16 residues long. The V end lost 2 bases, the J end lost 8 bases, and 18 bases lay between the germline ends. The DNA of the CDR3 is TGTGCCAGCAGCTTAAACGGCGGCAGGGGCGTGGAAAAACTGTTTTTT. Its translation: CASSLNGGRGVEKLFF.

The chain links TRBV11-2 to TRBJ2-7; 7 bases are shared with TRBD1. Trimming took 4 bases from V and 1 from J; bases not matched to a gene: 16. The CDR3 loop spans 18 amino acids. The germline gives CDR1 SGHAT, CDR2 FQNNGV. CDR3 residues: CASSSPPRQGAWSYEQYF. For the CDR3, the DNA is TGTGCCAGCAGCTCCCCCCCACGACAGGGTGCTTGGTCCTACGAGCAGTACTTC.

This rearrangement joins TRBV3-1 to TRBJ2-1, with no clear D. The J call may be mistaken, given a closer DNA end match to TRBJ2-7. The CDR3 is 16 amino acids. CDR1 LGHDT and CDR2 YNNKEL come from the germline V gene (reference sequence). CDR3 nucleotides: TGTGCCAGCAGCCCACCCACCCCGAGCTCCTACAATGAGCAGTACTTC. Amino acids: CASSPPTPSSYNEQYF.

V is TRBV20-1 and J is TRBJ1-5; a possible D gene is TRBD1 (5 bases). In germline, CDR1 is DFQATT, CDR2 SNEGSKA (reference sequence). The CDR3 is 13 amino acids. V was shortened by 4 bases and J by 4 bases, with 11 bases between the two germline ends. The CDR3 bases are TGCAGTGCTACCCCCGGGGGAAATCAGCCCCAGCATTTT. This gives the protein CSATPGGNQPQHF.

This clonotype was found many times. The chain employs TRBV11-2 and TRBJ1-1, with D uncertain. V shed 4 bases and J shed 4 bases, with 7 bases lying between them. The CDR3 loop spans 12 amino acids. Germline CDR1 reads SGHAT; CDR2 reads FQNNGV. Here the CDR3 DNA reads TGTGCCAGCAGCTCGATGGGCACTGAAGCTTTCTTT. Protein product: CASSSMGTEAFF.

The V and J genes are TRBV20-1 and TRBJ2-1; perhaps TRBD2 as D (6 bases). CDR1 is DFQATT and CDR2 is SNEGSKA in the germline V gene (reference sequence). This CDR3 comprises 13 residues. Trimming cost V 6 bases and J 3 bases, with 12 bases left between them. In nucleotides, the CDR3 is TGCAGTGCAACACTAGCTAACTACAATGAGCAGTTCTTC. Translation: CSATLANYNEQFF.

The V call is TRBV9, the J call TRBJ1-2, with a weak D call TRBD1 (6 bases). The CDR3 spans 19 residues. V lost 4 bases, J lost 2 bases, and 27 bases lay in between. Germline V gene sequence: CDR1 SGDLS, CDR2 YYNGEE. CDR3 in DNA: TGTGCCAGCAGCACCCGAGGACGGGGGCTAAATACCCAAAACTATGGCTACACCTTC. It translates to CASSTRGRGLNTQNYGYTF.

The table lists this clonotype with a count of one. The chain uses TRBV20-1 and TRBJ1-2, with TRBD1 matching 7 bases. The CDR3 is 14 amino acids. J lost 4 bases, V lost 0 bases, and 5 bases had no gene match. Looked up from germline, CDR1 is DFQATT and CDR2 is SNEGSKA (reference sequence). The CDR3 DNA sequence: TGCAGTGCTAGAGATCTTCCAGGGGGCTATGGCTACACCTTC. Residues: CSARDLPGGYGYTF.

The chain links TRBV2 to TRBJ2-7; 7 bases match TRBD1. The J call may be faulty, since TRBJ2-5 better matches the DNA end. The CDR3 length is 12 residues. Germline CDR1 SNHLY, CDR2 FYNNEI. The DNA of the CDR3 is TGTGCCAGCACGGGACAGCGGGAGACCCAGTACTTC. As protein: CASTGQRETQYF.

The V and J genes are TRBV6-4 and TRBJ2-1; maybe TRBD1 (6 bases). This CDR3 has 13 residues. Trimming stripped 3 bases from V and 6 bases from J, with 9 bases between. Germline loops: CDR1 MRHNA, CDR2 SNTAGT. CDR3 loop: CASSEDSRNEQFF. In DNA form, the CDR3 reads TGTGCCAGCAGTGAGGACAGTCGCAATGAGCAGTTCTTC.